This T cell receptor beta chain was identified during a study of shared clonotypes between healthy human individuals (dated by TCRdb to about 2020). Turning to the overall study: Three men and two women, aged 18 to 49 years, made up the cohort. The study deeply sequenced blood TCR repertoires of five healthy adults to estimate repertoire size and the extent of clonotype sharing between individuals. For each donor, CD4 naive and CD4 memory were each run on three plates, CD8 naive on two plates, and CD8 memory on one plate. Libraries were prepared and TCR repertoires were sequenced by different laboratories using diverse techniques, in order to increase sequencing depth and limit assay-specific biases. Per donor, leukapheresis produced somewhere between about 0.94 and 10 billion PBMCs. Overall results and qualifications from the work: Compared with non-shared clonotypes, clonotypes shared by all four sorted-subset donors had higher generation probabilities. Based on pairwise subsampling, the degree of clonotype sharing among donors was expected to be affected by sequencing depth. Even with the large sequencing depth, rarefaction of the sorted-subset datasets indicated that sequencing was incomplete. The small number of donors limited the genetic and exposure-history diversity represented. Across several donors, roughly 5% of naive CD4, approximately 3.5% of naive CD8, roughly 2.3% of memory CD4, and roughly 0.4% of memory CD8 clonotypes were shared. Naive subsets generally had larger estimated clonotype richness than memory subsets. Sampling was restricted to blood, and TCR repertoires in tissue are likely to differ from TCR repertoires in blood.

The donors were healthy, HIV-negative adults with no recently reported acute infections or vaccinations. Every donor was a Caucasian adult residing in Nashville, Tennessee, USA. CD4+ T cells were enriched through magnetic negative selection, after which naive cells were positively selected on CD45RA and the remaining negative fraction served as the memory subset. Blood was collected by leukapheresis, and PBMCs were isolated by Ficoll-Histopaque density gradient centrifugation and then cryopreserved in liquid nitrogen vapor phase. Analytical flow cytometry was used to check the purity and quantity of each magnetically sorted T cell population. From each sorted fraction, genomic DNA was isolated and quantified by UV absorbance on a Nanodrop 2000c. Using the deep immunoSEQ assay, multiplex PCR amplified TCR CDR3 regions from genomic DNA. Extracted genomic DNA from each cell subset was distributed evenly across all wells of several immunoSEQ 96-well plates, and each plate was treated as a replicate. For sorted subsets, 200 to 250 ng of genomic DNA, equivalent to about 30,000 T cell genomes, went into each replicate PCR. Purified libraries were quantified with a Qubit 3.0 fluorometer, sized on a Bioanalyzer 2100, and re-quantified with the KAPA Library Quantification kit. A separate single-read 150-cycle Illumina NextSeq 550 flow cell was used to sequence each immunoSEQ 96-well plate. The authors' pipeline ran thus. Because only junctional sequences without quality scores were contained in the immunoSEQ output, filtering matching that applied to full-length reads could not be performed. To assign V/J genes and CDR3, sequences were annotated using PyIR, a Python wrapper for IgBLAST v1.9, with IMGT germline references. Reads were removed for weak V/J assignments (E-value above 1e-6), missing CDR3, stop codons, out-of-frame junctions, or ambiguous translated residues. V3J clonotypes were defined as sequences sharing an identical inferred V gene, J gene, and CDR3 amino acid sequence. To compute the percentage overlap between repertoires, the number of shared unique clonotypes was divided by the size of the smaller repertoire. Richness of each repertoire was evaluated using RTK rarefaction, the Chao1 estimator, and Recon v2.1 estimates of unobserved clonotypes. OLGA was used to compute generation probabilities for all TCRbeta clonotypes that the gDNA method yielded from a handful of donors. TCRdb limited this immuneACCESS table to in-frame rearrangements with V and J called. A share of clones is missing; checked studies link under half to unresolved V genes, and the rest is unexplained. D and trimming come from the DNA, and the V and J calls and clone size come from that table. Across this sample there are some 980,000 clones, with approximately 80% seen only once. The ten largest clones take up 1.5% of the sample.

CDR1 and CDR2 are read off the germline V gene (reference sequence) as SGHNT and YYREEE. The CDR3 spans 12 residues, from the cysteine through the phenylalanine. Here the CDR3 DNA is all that survives: 36 bases in frame from base 1. V and J are truncated by 2 bases and 6 bases respectively, leaving an intervening sequence of 6 bases. About this clone itself: The clone's antigen remains unknown. No much larger clone is present one base from it, and per-base qualities are unavailable. Additional DNA sequences in this sample encode the identical CDR3.

This receptor chain uses TRBV5-4 and TRBJ2-1; the D gene cannot be named for sure. This TCR was recovered from a man between 18 and 29 years old in good health. Sequenced sample: memory CD4+ T cells sorted from blood. Taken with the paper, the label for cell subset or site translates to: CD45RA-negative fraction. The DNA is TGTGCCAGCAGCTTTAATGGCAATGAGCAGTTCTTC. It is translated as CASSFNGNEQFF.